The 19 T cell receptor beta chains below come from one sample, sequenced in a study of blood T cell repertoires in COVID-19. TCRdb's table, derived via immunoSEQ multiplex PCR, lists solely in-frame clones and lacks some. The sample holds 60,000 to 75,000 clones; around 83% are singletons and the top ten take around 13%. Sequencing was carried out using peripheral blood. These receptors were obtained from a human donor in a cohort sampled during active COVID-19.

This clone was counted between two and nine times. This rearrangement joins TRBV30 to TRBJ1-2, with D tentatively TRBD1 (6 bases). The CDR3 spans 13 residues. V dropped 0 bases and J dropped 7 bases, with 12 bases sitting between them. The V gene's germline CDR1 is GTSNPN and CDR2 SVGIG (reference sequence). This CDR3 is CAWSVTGTSGYTF. The DNA for the CDR3 is TGTGCCTGGAGTGTAACGGGGACAAGTGGCTACACCTTC.

This chain links TRBV15 with TRBJ2-5, with D unclear. Germline assignment: CDR1 LNHNV and CDR2 YYDKDF (reference sequence). This CDR3 has 12 residues. V lost 6 bases and J 4 bases, leaving 9 bases between the germline ends. The CDR3 here is CATSPRGETQYF. The CDR3 DNA reads TGTGCCACCAGTCCAAGAGGAGAGACCCAGTACTTC.

The V and J genes are TRBV2 and TRBJ1-3, with 9 bases aligning to TRBD1. Unmatched junction bases numbered 18, after V lost 6 bases and J lost 0 bases. This CDR3 region has 20 residues. Germline CDR1 and CDR2: SNHLY and FYNNEI. CDR3 sequence: CASRRARDRASRHSGNTIYF. As DNA, the CDR3 is TGTGCCAGCAGACGAGCAAGGGACAGGGCTTCGCGCCACTCTGGAAACACCATATATTTT.

The rearrangement joins TRBV6-2 or TRBV6-3 to TRBJ1-1, with D uncertain. The CDR3 is 16 residues long. The germline CDR1 and CDR2 sequences are MNHEY and SVGEGT. V gave up 4 bases and J gave up 0 bases, with 15 bases separating them. DNA for the CDR3: TGTGCCAGCAGTTTCGGTAAGATATTAATGAACACTGAAGCTTTCTTT. Protein product: CASSFGKILMNTEAFF.

The V and J genes are TRBV9 and TRBJ2-5; a possible D gene is TRBD2 (7 bases). V lost 0 bases, J lost 4 bases, and 22 bases lay in between. This CDR3 is built from 18 residues. The germline V gene has CDR1 SGDLS and CDR2 YYNGEE. The CDR3 region has the DNA TGTGCCAGCAGCGTAGAGGTTAGGGGGGGCGGAATCGTAGAGACCCAGTACTTC. Its protein is CASSVEVRGGGIVETQYF.

The chain employs TRBV3-1 (or the pseudogene TRBV3-2) and TRBJ2-5; 15 positions agree with TRBD2. The V and J ends lost 1 base and 1 base, in that order; junction bases with no gene match: 4. CDR3 size: 18 residues. Germline values: CDR1 LGHDT, CDR2 YNNKEL (reference sequence). CDR3 bases: TGTGCCAGCAGCCAAGCCGGACTAGCGGGGGGGCCCCAAGAGACCCAGTACTTC. Protein product: CASSQAGLAGGPQETQYF.

V usage is TRBV23-1 and J usage is TRBJ2-2; D is undetermined. TRBV23-1 is an ORF, and what it does is uncertain. The CDR3 runs 12 residues. Trimming shortened V by 6 bases and J by 4 bases, and 6 bases separated the two germline ends. The CDR3 nucleotides are TGCGCCAGCAGGCTAGGCACCGGGGAGCTGTTTTTT. Protein sequence: CASRLGTGELFF.

This clone was seen more than once but under ten times. The chain is built from TRBV11-2 and TRBJ1-2; D is unresolved. The CDR3 contains 14 residues. The V gene lost 2 bases and the J gene lost 8 bases, with 15 bases spanning the gap. Germline V gene data show CDR1 as SGHAT and CDR2 as FQNNGV. The chain's CDR3 is CASSLKRGTGGYTF. In nucleotides, the CDR3 is TGTGCCAGCAGCTTAAAGCGGGGAACGGGCGGCTACACCTTC.

The rearrangement uses TRBV3-1 (or the pseudogene TRBV3-2) and TRBJ1-6; 7 bases are a match to TRBD1. The CDR3 covers 15 residues. The V segment lost 3 bases and the J segment 9 bases; nucleotides outside the gene matches: 8. Germline CDR1 is LGHDT and CDR2 is YNNKEL (reference sequence). The CDR3 loop is CASSHRQGQGSPLHF. The CDR3 nucleotides read TGTGCCAGCAGCCACCGACAGGGTCAGGGTTCACCCCTCCACTTT.

The V gene is TRBV5-1, the J gene TRBJ1-2; D gene unclear. This CDR3 contains 12 residues. In germline, CDR1 is SGHRS, CDR2 YFSETQ. Trimming cost V 3 bases and J 8 bases, with 11 bases left between them. Written as DNA, the CDR3 is TGCGCCAGCAGCTCCATTGGTGAGGGCTACACCTTC. Its translation is CASSSIGEGYTF.

This rearrangement joins TRBV2 to TRBJ2-1; tentative D call: TRBD1 (5 bases). Germline CDR1 reads SNHLY; CDR2 reads FYNNEI. The CDR3 sequence is 13 residues long. V gave up 3 bases and J gave up 8 bases, with 11 bases separating them. This chain's CDR3 is CASSEVRDYEQFF. In DNA, the CDR3 is TGTGCCAGCAGTGAGGTCAGGGATTATGAGCAGTTCTTC.

The V gene is TRBV3-1 (or the pseudogene TRBV3-2), the J gene TRBJ1-1; the D gene is possibly TRBD1 (6 bases). Germline V gene lookup returns CDR1 LGHDT and CDR2 YNNKEL (reference sequence). The CDR3 spans 13 residues. Trimming cost V 5 bases and J 1 base, with 8 bases left between them. The chain's CDR3 is CASSLQGNTEAFF. The CDR3 DNA reads as TGTGCCAGCAGCTTACAGGGGAACACTGAAGCTTTCTTT.

The chain links TRBV15 to TRBJ2-5, with no clear D. Germline assignment: CDR1 LNHNV and CDR2 YYDKDF (reference sequence). The CDR3 has 13 amino acids. Trimming took off 0 bases at V and 5 bases at J, with 7 bases between the two ends. The CDR3 DNA reads TGTGCCACCAGCAGAGAGGCGAGGGAGACCCAGTACTTC. Amino acids: CATSREARETQYF.

The sample holds many counts of this clone. This chain joins TRBV28 and TRBJ1-5, with D unresolved. Germline CDR1 is MDHEN and CDR2 is SYDVKM. The CDR3 consists of 13 residues. Between the trimmed V and J ends, which lost 6 bases and 4 bases, there was a span of 10 bases. CDR3 in amino acids: CASSRNSNQPQHF. The DNA of the CDR3 is TGTGCCAGCAGCAGGAATAGTAATCAGCCCCAGCATTTT.

This clone was recorded only once. The chain couples TRBV4-1 to TRBJ1-5; TRBD1 might be the D (6 bases). This CDR3 has 16 residues. Per germline, CDR1 MGHRA and CDR2 YSYEKL. Deletions cut 4 bases from V and 6 bases from J, with 19 bases between. The DNA for the CDR3 is TGCGCCAGCAGCCTTCGACAGGACGGGGTCCCTCAGCCCCAGCATTTT. Translated: CASSLRQDGVPQPQHF.

The V gene is TRBV30, the J gene TRBJ1-4; D gene ambiguous. Germline CDR1 GTSNPN, CDR2 SVGIG (reference sequence). CDR3 size: 18 residues. The ends were cut back, 3 bases at V and 7 bases at J, with 27 bases in the middle. The CDR3 loop is CAWRAKRRSSRVGEKLFF. The CDR3 DNA is TGTGCCTGGAGGGCAAAGAGACGATCCTCGAGGGTAGGTGAAAAACTGTTTTTT.

V gene TRBV6-9 combines with J gene TRBJ1-5; maybe TRBD1 (5 bases). CDR3 length: 15 residues. Germline CDR1 MNHGY, CDR2 SVAAGI. The germline V and J ends were trimmed by 1 base and 6 bases, with 13 bases remaining between them. The CDR3 spells CASSYFGRVVQPQHF. In DNA, the CDR3 is TGTGCCAGCAGTTATTTTGGCAGGGTTGTTCAGCCCCAGCATTTT.

This clone was seen only once. The rearrangement uses TRBV6-2 or TRBV6-3 and TRBJ1-4, with 7 positions matching TRBD1. J lost 1 base, V lost 6 bases, and 2 bases had no gene match. The germline gives CDR1 MNHEY, CDR2 SVGEGT. The CDR3 has 14 residues. CDR3 in DNA: TGTGCCAGCAGATACAGGGGAACTAATGAAAAACTGTTTTTT. This codes for CASRYRGTNEKLFF.

The chain employs TRBV28 and TRBJ2-6; weak D call: TRBD2 (5 bases). V lost 8 bases to trimming and J lost 2 bases, with 13 bases between them. This CDR3 region has 15 residues. Germline V gene data show CDR1 as MDHEN and CDR2 as SYDVKM. The CDR3 protein is CASSSEATGANVLTF. The DNA for the CDR3 is TGTGCCAGCTCATCGGAGGCAACTGGGGCCAACGTCCTGACTTTC.